This T cell receptor (beta chain) came from a study of breast tumors, draining lymph nodes, adjacent tissues. The CDR3 loop spans 16 amino acids. With V trimmed by 3 bases and J by 3 bases, 9 bases remained unmatched. Per the germline V gene, CDR1 is MGHRA and CDR2 is YSYEKL. TCRdb re-called the multiplex PCR reads with MiXCR, one entry per CDR3 protein. Altogether around 15,000 distinct CDR3 sequences are present, 40% to 65% being singletons, with the ten largest covering 15% to 20%. The sequence was collected from a female donor with breast cancer. Some clones in this sample may be carry-over from other donors' samples. The specimen was tumor-adjacent breast tissue. The V gene is TRBV4-1, the J gene TRBJ2-7; 9 bases agree with TRBD2. CDR3 sequence: CASSHNLAGVGYEQYF. The CDR3 DNA reads as TGCGCCAGCAGCCACAATTTAGCGGGAGTGGGCTACGAGCAGTACTTC.